This T cell receptor beta chain was sequenced for a study of blood T cell repertoires in COVID-19. Measured with immunoSEQ multiplex PCR; TCRdb has only the in-frame clones, and not every one. The table has under 70,000 clones, 70% to 90% seen once. This clone has just one count. This clonotype was obtained from a woman in her thirties or forties who had recovered from COVID-19. Sequenced input: PBMCs or T cells enriched from blood (not recorded which).

CDR3 DNA sequence: TGTGCCAGCAGCTCTGACAGGCCCCGGGGCGGGGAGCTGTTTTTT. Translated, it gives CASSSDRPRGGELFF. The chain couples TRBV11-3 to TRBJ2-2; tentative D call: TRBD1 (6 bases). The CDR3 is 15 amino acids. Germline CDR1 reads SGHNT; CDR2 reads YENEEA. V gave up 4 bases and J gave up 7 bases, with 16 bases separating them.